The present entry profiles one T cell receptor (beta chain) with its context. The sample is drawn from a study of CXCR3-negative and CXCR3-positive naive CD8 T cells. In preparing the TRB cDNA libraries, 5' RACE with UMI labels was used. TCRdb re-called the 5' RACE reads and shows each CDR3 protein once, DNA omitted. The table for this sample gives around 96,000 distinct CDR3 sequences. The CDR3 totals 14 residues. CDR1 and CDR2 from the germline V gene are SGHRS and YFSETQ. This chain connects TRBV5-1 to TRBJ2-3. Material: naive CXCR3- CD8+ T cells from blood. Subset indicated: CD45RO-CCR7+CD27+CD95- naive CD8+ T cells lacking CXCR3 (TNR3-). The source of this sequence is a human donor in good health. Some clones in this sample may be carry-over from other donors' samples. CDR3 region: CASSLVGVPDTQYF.